This T cell receptor (beta chain) was recovered during a study of blood T cell repertoires in COVID-19. Study overall: The origin of the acute and convalescent COVID-19 samples was the United States, Italy and Spain. In each case, the material was cDNA or gDNA derived from T cells, B-cell-depleted T cells, or PBMCs.

Individuals drawn from around 25 US areas were about 18 to 100 years old. Cohorts were assigned according to the clinical history that participants reported. Sequencing was performed with immunoSEQ multiplex PCR; in TCRdb, only in-frame clones are kept and a portion is missing. Altogether 430,000 or so clones are present, over 75% being singletons, with the ten largest covering less than 2%. CDR3 length: 13 amino acids. V dropped 0 bases and J dropped 10 bases, with 9 bases sitting between them. Germline V gives CDR1 LGHNT, CDR2 FRNRAP. Sequences were obtained from PBMCs or T cells enriched from blood (not recorded which). V and J are TRBV12-5 and TRBJ1-4, with D possibly being TRBD1 (5 bases). The TCR originated in a woman between 35 and 50 years old who had recovered from COVID-19. The CDR3 nucleotides are TGTGCTAGTGGTTTGGTATCCGGGGGAAAACTGTTTTTT. The encoded protein is CASGLVSGGKLFF. The whole variable domain, filled in from reference TRBV12-5 and TRBJ1-4, reads DARVTQTPRHKVTEMGQEVTMRCQPILGHNTVFWYRQTMMQGLELLAYFRNRAPLDDSGMPKDRFSAEMPDATLATLKIQPSEPRDSAVYFCASGLVSGGKLFFGSGTQLSVL.